These T cell receptor beta chains were read from a single sample in a study of control samples from healthy donors and cancer patients. TCRdb's copy holds only in-frame clones and misses some; the assay was immunoSEQ multiplex PCR. This sample yields around 130,000 clones, of which more than 80% are seen a single time; 40% belongs to the top ten. The source material was blood. The receptors were sampled from a man aged 50 to 59 in good health. Each CDR3 is given with its conserved first and last residue. Each record gives: clone size, D gene, J gene, V gene, CDR3 protein, CDR3 DNA. D genes are given only for firm matches. Clone sizes are given selectively: once, few, many, or a class where the clone is expanded.

>.|TRBD1|TRBJ1-2|TRBV6-5
CASSYSGQEYGYTF
TGTGCCAGCAGTTATTCGGGACAGGAGTATGGCTACACCTTC
>.|TRBD1|TRBJ2-7|TRBV6-4
CASSEPGNRGQYEQYF
TGTGCCAGCAGTGAACCCGGCAACAGGGGACAGTACGAGCAGTACTTC
>once|TRBD2|TRBJ2-1|TRBV7-2
CASSLGGGGGSNEQFF
TGTGCCAGCAGCTTAGGCGGCGGCGGGGGGTCCAATGAGCAGTTCTTC
>few|.|TRBJ2-2|TRBV7-8
CASSLAPRTATGELFF
TGTGCCAGCAGCTTAGCGCCTCGGACAGCCACCGGGGAGCTGTTTTTT
>.|.|TRBJ2-7|TRBV5-8
CASSGGEQYF
TGTGCCAGCAGCGGAGGGGAGCAGTACTTC
>.|.|TRBJ1-1|TRBV3-1/TRBV3-2
CASSQTNRVWDTEAFF
TGTGCCAGCAGCCAGACTAACAGGGTTTGGGACACTGAAGCTTTCTTT
>.|.|TRBJ2-5|TRBV27
CASSRRQLEETQYF
TGTGCCAGCAGCCGAAGACAGCTCGAAGAGACCCAGTACTTC
>.|.|TRBJ1-6|TRBV14
CASSQDANYSPLHF
TGTGCCAGCAGCCAAGATGCGAATTATTCACCCCTCCACTTT
>.|TRBD2|TRBJ2-7|TRBV11-2
CASSPGGLYYEQYF
TGTGCCAGCAGCCCGGGGGGGTTGTACTACGAGCAGTACTTC
>.|.|TRBJ1-1|TRBV27
CASSSGTEAFF
TGTGCCAGCAGTTCGGGCACTGAAGCTTTCTTT
>.|.|TRBJ1-2|TRBV5-4
CASSGQGNYGYTF
TGTGCCAGCAGCGGCCAGGGGAACTATGGCTACACCTTC
>few|TRBD1|TRBJ1-2|TRBV5-6
CASSLAGGYGYTF
TGTGCCAGCAGCTTGGCAGGGGGCTATGGCTACACCTTC
>.|TRBD1|TRBJ2-5|TRBV7-7
CASSLGTGFAQETQYF
TGTGCCAGCAGCTTAGGGACAGGCTTTGCGCAAGAGACCCAGTACTTC
>.|TRBD1|TRBJ2-7|TRBV5-6
CASSSRQGDWVYEQYF
TGTGCCAGCAGCTCCCGACAGGGGGATTGGGTATACGAGCAGTACTTC
>.|TRBD1|TRBJ1-6|TRBV28
CASSGIQGAAYNSPLHF
TGTGCCAGCAGTGGGATTCAGGGGGCGGCCTATAATTCACCCCTCCACTTT
>.|TRBD1|TRBJ1-6|TRBV27
CASSLTGVVNSPLHF
TGTGCCAGCAGTCTCACAGGGGTTGTGAATTCACCCCTCCACTTT
>few|.|TRBJ1-1|TRBV7-9
CASSLDPGGTEAFF
TGTGCCAGCAGCTTAGATCCGGGAGGCACTGAAGCTTTCTTT
>few|.|TRBJ1-1|TRBV12-3/TRBV12-4
CASSYTGEAFF
TGTGCCAGCAGTTACACAGGGGAAGCTTTCTTT
>.|.|TRBJ2-3|TRBV7-2
CASSLALTSTDTQYF
TGTGCCAGCAGCTTAGCCTTGACTAGCACAGATACGCAGTATTTT
>.|.|TRBJ2-4|TRBV6-5
CASTPQGGENIQYF
TGTGCCAGCACCCCACAGGGGGGGGAAAACATTCAGTACTTC
>.|.|TRBJ2-5|TRBV7-9
CASSFVEEGETQYF
TGTGCCAGCAGCTTTGTAGAGGAGGGAGAGACCCAGTACTTC
>.|TRBD1|TRBJ1-5|TRBV6-6
CASSPTGAGQPQHF
TGTGCCAGCAGCCCGACAGGGGCAGGTCAGCCCCAGCATTTT
>.|.|TRBJ1-1|TRBV6-5
CASSPGPTRAFF
TGTGCCAGCTCCCCGGGTCCTACCCGAGCTTTCTTT
>.|.|TRBJ1-5|TRBV10-3
CAISESAGVSNQPQHF
TGTGCCATCAGTGAGTCAGCAGGGGTGAGCAATCAGCCCCAGCATTTT
>.|.|TRBJ2-7|TRBV5-4
CASSKTGTTDYEQYF
TGTGCCAGCAGCAAAACCGGGACAACAGACTACGAGCAGTACTTC
>.|.|TRBJ2-7|TRBV19
CASSPSGARRSYEQYF
TGTGCCAGTAGTCCCTCAGGGGCCCGGAGATCCTACGAGCAGTACTTC
>once|.|TRBJ2-7|TRBV27
CASSLSSGAEEQYF
TGTGCCAGCAGTTTATCATCGGGGGCGGAAGAGCAGTACTTC
>few|.|TRBJ1-6|TRBV20-1
CSASRTVSSYNSPLHF
TGCAGTGCTAGTAGGACAGTCAGCTCCTATAATTCACCCCTCCACTTT
>.|TRBD1|TRBJ1-4|TRBV29-1
CSATGGRRTNEKLFF
TGCAGCGCCACAGGGGGCCGCAGGACTAATGAAAAACTGTTTTTT
>.|.|TRBJ1-1|TRBV5-1
CASSMDWRAEKAFF
TGCGCCAGCAGCATGGACTGGCGGGCGGAAAAAGCTTTCTTT
>.|.|TRBJ2-1|TRBV14
CASSQSETGSYNEQFF
TGTGCCAGCAGCCAAAGCGAGACTGGCTCCTACAATGAGCAGTTCTTC
>once|.|TRBJ1-2|TRBV18
CASSPNEVGYYGYTF
TGTGCCAGCTCACCAAACGAAGTGGGCTACTATGGCTACACCTTC
>.|.|TRBJ2-3|TRBV10-3
CAISEPRGGQGTDTQYF
TGTGCCATCAGTGAGCCGAGGGGGGGGCAGGGCACAGATACGCAGTATTTT
>.|TRBD2|TRBJ2-3|TRBV10-3
CAISESWGGFTDTQYF
TGTGCCATCAGTGAGTCGTGGGGGGGTTTCACAGATACGCAGTATTTT
>.|TRBD2|TRBJ2-5|TRBV3-1/TRBV3-2
CASSQRALAGHQETQYF
TGTGCCAGCAGCCAAAGGGCTCTAGCGGGGCACCAAGAGACCCAGTACTTC
>.|.|TRBJ1-2|TRBV9
CASSVATGQLRYYGYTF
TGTGCCAGCAGCGTAGCTACAGGACAGCTCCGTTACTATGGCTACACCTTC
>.|.|TRBJ2-2|TRBV15
CATSRDLRSGELFF
TGTGCCACCAGCAGAGATCTAAGGTCCGGGGAGCTGTTTTTT
>.|TRBD1|TRBJ2-7|TRBV27
CASSLPGQGKIHEQYF
TGTGCCAGCAGTCTTCCGGGACAGGGGAAGATCCACGAGCAGTACTTC
>.|TRBD2|TRBJ2-3|TRBV25-1
CASSEEGTSTDTQYF
TGTGCCAGCAGTGAGGAAGGGACTAGCACGGATACGCAGTATTTT
>.|.|TRBJ1-4|TRBV5-1
CASSPGRINEKLFF
TGCGCCAGCAGCCCAGGACGGATTAATGAAAAACTGTTTTTT
>.|TRBD1|TRBJ1-1|TRBV6-1
CASSEARDRVVNTEAFF
TGTGCCAGCAGTGAAGCGCGGGACAGGGTGGTGAACACTGAAGCTTTCTTT
>.|TRBD1|TRBJ2-1|TRBV5-1
CASSLGEQGAPYNEQFF
TGCGCCAGCAGCTTGGGGGAACAGGGGGCCCCCTACAATGAGCAGTTCTTC
>.|.|TRBJ1-4|TRBV20-1
CSASKQSNEKLFF
TGCAGTGCTAGTAAGCAGTCTAATGAAAAACTGTTTTTT
>.|.|TRBJ1-6|TRBV10-2
CASSLKGGDSPLHF
TGCGCCAGCAGTTTGAAGGGAGGGGATTCACCCCTCCACTTT
>.|.|TRBJ2-3|TRBV7-8
CASSLAVGQTPSTDTQYF
TGTGCCAGCAGCTTAGCGGTGGGGCAAACCCCCAGCACAGATACGCAGTATTTT
>.|.|TRBJ1-1|TRBV30
CACGRGTEAFF
TGTGCCTGCGGTCGTGGCACTGAAGCTTTCTTT
>.|TRBD1|TRBJ1-6|TRBV4-1
CASSQEGQGARSPLHF
TGCGCCAGCAGCCAAGAGGGACAGGGGGCACGGTCACCCCTCCACTTT
>once|TRBD2|TRBJ2-1|TRBV5-4
CASSSTSGSYNEQFF
TGTGCCAGCAGCTCGACTAGCGGGAGTTACAATGAGCAGTTCTTC
>.|.|TRBJ1-2|TRBV5-1
CASSSTENYGYTF
TGCGCCAGCAGCTCCACAGAGAACTATGGCTACACCTTC
>.|TRBD1|TRBJ1-2|TRBV18
CASSPLPGQGTYGYTF
TGTGCCAGCTCACCCCTTCCCGGACAGGGCACTTATGGCTACACCTTC
>.|TRBD2|TRBJ2-1|TRBV14
CASSPWGRGGYNEQFF
TGTGCCAGCAGCCCTTGGGGGCGGGGGGGTTACAATGAGCAGTTCTTC
>few|.|TRBJ1-2|TRBV9
CASSVSSTASYYGYTF
TGTGCCAGCAGCGTGAGTTCGACAGCCTCTTACTATGGCTACACCTTC